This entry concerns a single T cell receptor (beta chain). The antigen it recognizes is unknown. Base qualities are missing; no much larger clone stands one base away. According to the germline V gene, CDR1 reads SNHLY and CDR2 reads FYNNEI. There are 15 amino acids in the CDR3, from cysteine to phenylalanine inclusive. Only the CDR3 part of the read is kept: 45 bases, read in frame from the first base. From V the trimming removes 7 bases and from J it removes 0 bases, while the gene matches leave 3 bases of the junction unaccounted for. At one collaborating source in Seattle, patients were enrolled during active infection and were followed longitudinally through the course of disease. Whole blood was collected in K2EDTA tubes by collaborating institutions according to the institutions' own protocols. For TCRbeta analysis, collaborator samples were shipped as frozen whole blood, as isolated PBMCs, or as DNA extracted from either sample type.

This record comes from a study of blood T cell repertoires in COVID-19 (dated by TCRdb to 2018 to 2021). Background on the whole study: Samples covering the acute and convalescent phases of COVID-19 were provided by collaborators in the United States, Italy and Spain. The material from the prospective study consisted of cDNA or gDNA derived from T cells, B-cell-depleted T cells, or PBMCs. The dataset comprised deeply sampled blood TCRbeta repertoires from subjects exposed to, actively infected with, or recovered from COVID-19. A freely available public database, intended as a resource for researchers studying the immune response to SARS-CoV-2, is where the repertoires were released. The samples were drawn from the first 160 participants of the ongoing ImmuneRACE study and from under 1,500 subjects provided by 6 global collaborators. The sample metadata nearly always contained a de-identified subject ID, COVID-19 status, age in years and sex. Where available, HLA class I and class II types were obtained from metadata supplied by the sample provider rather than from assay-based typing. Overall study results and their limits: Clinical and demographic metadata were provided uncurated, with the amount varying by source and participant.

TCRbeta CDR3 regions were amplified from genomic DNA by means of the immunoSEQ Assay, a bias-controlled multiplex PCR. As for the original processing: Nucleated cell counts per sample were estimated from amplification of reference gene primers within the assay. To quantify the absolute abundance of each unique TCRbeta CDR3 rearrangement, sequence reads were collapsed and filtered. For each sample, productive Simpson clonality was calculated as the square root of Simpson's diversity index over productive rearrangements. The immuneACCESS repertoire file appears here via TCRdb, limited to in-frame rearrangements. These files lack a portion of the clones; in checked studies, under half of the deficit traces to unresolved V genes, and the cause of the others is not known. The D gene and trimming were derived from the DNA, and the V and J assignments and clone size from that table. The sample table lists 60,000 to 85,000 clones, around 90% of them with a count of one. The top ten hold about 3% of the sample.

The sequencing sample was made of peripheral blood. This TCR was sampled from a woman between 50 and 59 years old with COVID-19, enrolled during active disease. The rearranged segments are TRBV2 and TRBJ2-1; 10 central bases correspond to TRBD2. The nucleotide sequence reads TGTGCCAGCACTAGCGGGAGACACTCCTACAATGAGCAGTTCTTC. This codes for CASTSGRHSYNEQFF.